The clone carrying this T cell receptor beta chain has more than one count but fewer than ten. Its specificity is unknown. TCRdb fed the 5' RACE reads into MiXCR, producing one record per CDR3 protein. The sample carries about 530,000 distinct CDR3 sequences, nearly 15% recorded once. This sample was taken from a study of identical twins. Findings of the study overall: Twin pairs' shared out-of-frame alpha sequences were enriched in low generation probability. Carriage of fewer insertions was seen in abundant cord blood beta clonotypes, whereas memory repertoires showed none.

V lost 3 bases and J lost 8, with 10 bases in between. The CDR3 sequence is 12 residues long. This same sample was also taken into another study, of yellow fever vaccine responses in identical twins.

The specimen was CD4+ T cells sorted from blood. V and J are TRBV12-3 or TRBV12-4 and TRBJ1-2; possibly TRBD1 for D (5 bases). This TCR was recovered from a woman aged 18-30 years in good health. In DNA form, the CDR3 reads TGTGCCAGCAGTTTTTCGGGGCGAGGCTACACCTTC. This sequence encodes CASSFSGRGYTF.